This T cell receptor (beta chain) came from a study of T cell responses to AZD1222 COVID-19 vaccine. Findings and limits, study-wide: It was only six AZD1222 recipients who were seropositive at baseline. Every sample of the repertoires postdated the peak T cell response.

Turning to this clone: What it binds is unknown.

TCRdb's copy holds only in-frame clones and misses some; the assay was immunoSEQ multiplex PCR. The sample yields approximately 84,000 clones, 80% to 90% seen once. V lost 4 bases and J lost 3, with 15 bases in between. Germline CDR1 MNHEY, CDR2 SVGAGI. The CDR3 has 15 amino acids. This receptor was obtained from an adult in good health. The V and J genes are TRBV6-5 and TRBJ1-1; D not resolved. The sequencing used peripheral blood, collected on day 0 of AZD1222 vaccination. The CDR3 reads CASSSGPGEDTEAFF. Written as DNA, the CDR3 is TGTGCCAGCAGTTCTGGACCCGGGGAGGACACTGAAGCTTTCTTT.